The clone carrying this T cell receptor beta chain was found a few times. Its antigen is unidentified. The data originate from a study of post-analysis software for immune sequencing data. Whole-study results and caveats: Controls had lower frequencies than patients of four or five TRBV segments, which included TRBV5-6, TRBV5-1 and TRBV20-1.

The CDR3 spans 13 residues. Between the trimmed V and J ends, which lost 5 bases and 7 bases, there was a span of 12 bases. Included in the TCR beta cDNA libraries were unique molecular identifiers. Around 500,000 cDNA molecules were obtained from about 0.98 to 11 million T cells. TCRdb re-called the PCR reads with MiXCR, one entry per CDR3 protein. This sample has roughly 800,000 distinct CDR3 sequences; roughly 27% occur once, and the top ten carry around 0.56%. This TCR was recovered from a girl between 10 and 17 years old with multiple sclerosis. Sequences were obtained from blood. This sequence joins TRBV12-3 or TRBV12-4 and TRBJ2-1; unclear D gene. CDR3 coding DNA: TGTGCCAGCAGTGCCCTAGATTTGAATGAGCAGTTCTTC. Translation gives CASSALDLNEQFF.